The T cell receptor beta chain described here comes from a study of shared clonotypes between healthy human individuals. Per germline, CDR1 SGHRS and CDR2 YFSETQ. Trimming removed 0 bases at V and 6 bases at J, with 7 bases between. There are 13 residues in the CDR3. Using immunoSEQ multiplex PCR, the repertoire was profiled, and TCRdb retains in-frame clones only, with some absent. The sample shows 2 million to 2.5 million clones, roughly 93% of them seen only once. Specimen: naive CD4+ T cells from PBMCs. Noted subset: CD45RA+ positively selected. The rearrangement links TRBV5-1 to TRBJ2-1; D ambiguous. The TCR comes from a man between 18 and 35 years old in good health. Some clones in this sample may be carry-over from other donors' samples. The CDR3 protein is CASSLDHLNEQFF. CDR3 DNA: TGCGCCAGCAGCTTGGACCACCTCAATGAGCAGTTCTTC.